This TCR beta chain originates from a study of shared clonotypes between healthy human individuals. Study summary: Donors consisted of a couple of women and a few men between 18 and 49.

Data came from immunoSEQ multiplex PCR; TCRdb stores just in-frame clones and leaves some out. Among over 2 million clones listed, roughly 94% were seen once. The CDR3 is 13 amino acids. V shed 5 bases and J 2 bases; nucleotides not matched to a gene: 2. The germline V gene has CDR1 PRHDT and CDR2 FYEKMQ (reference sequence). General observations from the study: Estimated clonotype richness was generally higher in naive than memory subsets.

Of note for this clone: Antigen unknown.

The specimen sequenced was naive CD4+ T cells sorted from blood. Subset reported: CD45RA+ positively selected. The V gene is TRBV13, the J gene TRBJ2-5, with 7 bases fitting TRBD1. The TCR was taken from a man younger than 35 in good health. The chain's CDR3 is CASSPTGQETQYF. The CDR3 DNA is TGTGCCAGCAGCCCGACAGGGCAAGAGACCCAGTACTTC.